This is a list of T cell receptor beta chains from one sample in a study of blood T cell repertoires in COVID-19. Sequenced by immunoSEQ multiplex PCR; TCRdb stores in-frame clones only, minus some. Of 80,000 to 100,000 clones in the sample, approximately 80% were seen once. The material sequenced was peripheral blood. The receptors shown here come from a man between 70 and 80 years old with active or convalescent COVID-19. CDR3s include the opening cysteine and the closing phenylalanine or tryptophan.

J,V,CDR3
TRBJ2-5,TRBV5-1,CASSLATGETQYF
TRBJ2-1,TRBV3-1/TRBV3-2,CASSPLPGLASTYNEQFF
TRBJ1-3,TRBV11-3,CASSPPGSGNTIYF
TRBJ1-3,TRBV7-9,CASGGKRQGARGNTIYF
TRBJ2-7,TRBV18,CASSPATGNYEQYF
TRBJ2-5,TRBV6-1,CASSDTLGVHF
TRBJ1-3,TRBV9,CASSVEGTGAGNTIYF
TRBJ2-7,TRBV27,CASSAGGPYEQYF
TRBJ1-5,TRBV12-3/TRBV12-4,CASSSSGRVGPHF
TRBJ1-3,TRBV5-1,CASSLNQGDSGNTIYF
TRBJ1-1,TRBV5-1,CASSPPGTRIEAFF
TRBJ1-2,TRBV19,CASSRPGRGNYGYTF
TRBJ1-2,TRBV6-5,CASGPPYGYTF
TRBJ1-6,TRBV19,CASSQGRTGGSYNSPLHF
TRBJ1-1,TRBV6-1,CASSEGGWNTEAFF
TRBJ1-1,TRBV27,CASSSTSRTEAFF
TRBJ2-7,TRBV6-5,CASNLGPYEQYF
TRBJ2-7,TRBV15,CATSRDGPPYEQYF
TRBJ2-5,TRBV3-1/TRBV3-2,CASSQDLTDDQETQYF
TRBJ1-2,TRBV12-3/TRBV12-4,CASSWGENYGYTF
TRBJ1-4,TRBV20-1,CSASSATNEKLFF
TRBJ1-4,TRBV2,CASSAAGQPNEKLFF
TRBJ1-1,TRBV18,CASSPPTGAKTEAFF
TRBJ1-5,TRBV6-6,CASSYGAGNQPQHF
TRBJ1-1,TRBV6-5,CASSDSQRTEAFF
TRBJ1-2,TRBV6-2/TRBV6-3,CASTPRGVSGYTF
TRBJ2-7,TRBV19,CASSIGGQSSYEQYF
TRBJ1-5,TRBV7-9,CASSQTGVGQPQHF
TRBJ1-6,TRBV6-5,CASMGGGTNSPLHF
TRBJ2-7,TRBV18,CASSVQKSEQYF
TRBJ1-4,TRBV5-4,CASSAEGSSEKLFF
TRBJ2-7,TRBV7-8,CASSLWDRPYEQYF
TRBJ1-3,TRBV18,CASSPRVDPDTIYF
TRBJ1-2,TRBV12-3/TRBV12-4,CASSETASYGYTF
TRBJ1-4,TRBV3-1/TRBV3-2,CASSPPEGLNEKLFF
TRBJ1-6,TRBV14,CASSQLRTGASPLHF
TRBJ2-3,TRBV9,CASSVGWGQLTDTQYF
TRBJ2-2,TRBV29-1,CSATGASRGELFF
TRBJ1-2,TRBV29-1,CSVLVLIPLSYTF
TRBJ1-5,TRBV4-1,CASSQDNRGKGNQPQHF